What follows are 31 T cell receptor beta chains derived from one specimen sequenced in a study of blood T cell repertoires in COVID-19. Sequencing used immunoSEQ multiplex PCR; TCRdb keeps in-frame clones, though not all of them. The sample shows roughly 100,000 clones, approximately 85% of them seen only once. Sample: peripheral blood. These receptors were collected from a man aged 50 to 60 with acute or convalescent COVID-19.

This chain uses TRBV9 with TRBJ1-2; D remains unclear. Germline assignment: CDR1 SGDLS and CDR2 YYNGEE. V dropped 4 bases and J dropped 2 bases, with 15 bases sitting between them. The CDR3 runs 15 residues. The CDR3 region is CASSKTVSVNYGYTF. The CDR3 nucleotides read TGTGCCAGCAGCAAAACAGTCTCGGTGAACTATGGCTACACCTTC.

For the CDR3, the DNA is TGTGCCAGCAGCCACACCAGACAGTACGAGCAGTACTTC. This translates into CASSHTRQYEQYF. J is TRBJ2-7 and V is TRBV12-3 or TRBV12-4; TRBD1 might be the D (5 bases). Trimming took 6 bases from V and 4 from J, leaving 13 bases between them. This CDR3 has 13 amino acids.

This clone was picked up one time. V gene TRBV5-1 combines with J gene TRBJ1-1, with D possibly matching TRBD1 (6 bases). From germline, CDR1 is SGHRS and CDR2 YFSETQ. The CDR3 has 14 amino acids. Trimming removed 2 bases from V and 6 bases from J, with 14 bases in between. The chain's CDR3 is CASSFISGVSEAFF. DNA for the CDR3: TGCGCCAGCAGCTTCATCTCAGGGGTATCTGAAGCTTTCTTT.

V gene TRBV9 combines with J gene TRBJ2-7, with 9 bases fitting TRBD1. CDR1 and CDR2 (germline): SGDLS, YYNGEE. The CDR3 loop spans 14 amino acids. V was pared by 4 bases and J by 3 bases, with 5 bases of the junction left unmatched. The CDR3 nucleotides read TGTGCCAGCAGCCCGGGACAGGGTGGCTACGAGCAGTACTTC. This encodes CASSPGQGGYEQYF.

This clone came up a few times. The chain is built from TRBV19 and TRBJ1-6; D remains unclear. V was pared by 3 bases and J by 8 bases, with 8 bases between. The CDR3 is 13 amino acids. Looked up from germline, CDR1 is LNHDA and CDR2 is SQIVND (reference sequence). CDR3 bases: TGTGCCAGTAGTATCGGGGAATATTCACCCCTCCACTTT. Its translation is CASSIGEYSPLHF.

As DNA, the CDR3 is TGCGCCAGCAGCCACGGACAAGGAAATTACAATGAGCAGTTCTTC. Its protein product is CASSHGQGNYNEQFF. This sequence joins TRBV4-1 and TRBJ2-1; possible D gene TRBD1, 5 bases. The CDR3 runs 15 residues. Between the trimmed V and J ends, which lost 3 bases and 4 bases, there was a span of 13 bases. Per the germline V gene, CDR1 is MGHRA and CDR2 is YSYEKL.

This rearrangement joins TRBV28 to TRBJ1-1; weak D call: TRBD1 (5 bases). Between the trimmed V and J ends, which lost 7 bases and 4 bases, there was a span of 19 bases. Germline CDR1 and CDR2: MDHEN and SYDVKM. The length of the CDR3 is 15 residues. CDR3 amino acids: CASTQGASGGTEAFF. CDR3 in DNA: TGTGCCAGCACCCAAGGGGCCTCCGGGGGCACTGAAGCTTTCTTT.

The chain carries TRBV19 and TRBJ2-7; 7 bases match TRBD1. The CDR3 length is 13 residues. With V trimmed by 8 bases and J by 5 bases, 9 bases remained unmatched. CDR1 and CDR2 (germline): LNHDA, SQIVND (reference sequence). CDR3 sequence reads: CASANRGFDEQYF. The CDR3 DNA sequence: TGTGCCAGTGCAAACAGGGGTTTTGACGAGCAGTACTTC. Looking up the rest from reference TRBV19 and TRBJ2-7 gives the full variable domain: DGGITQSPKYLFRKEGQNVTLSCEQNLNHDAMYWYRQDPGQGLRLIYYSQIVNDFQKGDIAEGYSVSREKKESFPLTVTSAQKNPTAFYLCASANRGFDEQYFGPGTRLTVT.

The chain carries TRBV5-1 and TRBJ2-3; D uncertain. CDR1 is SGHRS and CDR2 is YFSETQ in the germline V gene. V lost 2 bases and J 2 bases, leaving 6 bases between the germline ends. CDR3 length: 13 amino acids. CDR3 sequence reads: CASSFLPTDTQYF. CDR3 bases: TGCGCCAGCAGCTTTCTCCCCACAGATACGCAGTATTTT.

The J gene is TRBJ1-6, the V gene TRBV5-1; D is possibly TRBD1 (5 bases). The CDR3 is made up of 15 amino acids. V was cut by 4 bases and J by 5 bases, with 13 bases left in between. From germline, CDR1 is SGHRS and CDR2 YFSETQ. The CDR3 reads CASSPRSDNNSPLHF. CDR3 sequence (DNA): TGCGCCAGCAGCCCCCGGTCGGACAATAATTCACCCCTCCACTTT. The entire variable domain, with the rest obtained from reference TRBV5-1 and TRBJ1-6, is as follows: KAGVTQTPRYLIKTRGQQVTLSCSPISGHRSVSWYQQTPGQGLQFLFEYFSETQRNKGNFPGRFSGRQFSNSRSEMNVSTLELGDSALYLCASSPRSDNNSPLHFGNGTRLTVT.

The CDR3 nucleotides are TGTGCCAGCAGCGCGACAGGGGGCGGGATAGATACGCAGTATTTT. Amino acid sequence: CASSATGGGIDTQYF. The chain is built from TRBV7-2 and TRBJ2-3, with TRBD1 identical over 10 bases. The CDR3 runs to 15 residues. Germline V gene sequence: CDR1 SGHTA, CDR2 FQGNSA. Unmatched junction bases numbered 7, after V lost 5 bases and J lost 5 bases.

The rearrangement uses TRBV13 and TRBJ1-1; D is perhaps TRBD1 (6 bases). V was shortened by 5 bases and J by 5 bases, with 21 bases between the two germline ends. CDR1 is PRHDT, CDR2 FYEKMQ, per germline (reference sequence). CDR3 length: 16 amino acids. CDR3 DNA: TGTGCCAGCAGCCAATCACAGGGCTGGGGCACAACTGAAGCTTTCTTT. Translated, it gives CASSQSQGWGTTEAFF.

V gene TRBV7-3 combines with J gene TRBJ1-1; tentative D call: TRBD1 (5 bases). CDR3 size: 14 residues. V was cut by 1 base and J by 8 bases, with 14 bases left in between. Germline V gene data show CDR1 as SGHTA and CDR2 as FQGTGA. The CDR3 sequence is CASSLIGQGSEAFF. CDR3 sequence (DNA): TGTGCCAGCAGCTTAATTGGGCAGGGATCCGAAGCTTTCTTT.

The V and J genes are TRBV7-9 and TRBJ2-7, with D perhaps TRBD2 (5 bases). Germline CDR1 reads SEHNR; CDR2 reads FQNEAQ (reference sequence). This CDR3 has 14 residues. The V end lost 4 bases, the J end lost 3 bases, and 13 bases lay between the germline ends. The CDR3 loop reads CASSYDYISYEQYF. CDR3 DNA sequence: TGTGCCAGCAGCTACGACTATATCAGCTACGAGCAGTACTTC.

The J gene is TRBJ2-3, the V gene TRBV11-2, with D uncertain. The CDR3 spans 11 residues. V dropped 5 bases and J dropped 2 bases, with 2 bases sitting between them. Germline CDR1 reads SGHAT; CDR2 reads FQNNGV. The chain's CDR3 is CASSHTDTQYF. DNA of the CDR3: TGTGCCAGCAGCCACACAGATACGCAGTATTTT.

The chain couples TRBV2 to TRBJ2-3; no clear D. This CDR3 is 12 amino acids long. V gave up 0 bases and J gave up 5 bases, with 3 bases separating them. CDR1 and CDR2 (germline): SNHLY, FYNNEI. The CDR3 nucleotides read TGTGCCAGCAGTGAAGCGAGAGATACGCAGTATTTT. Amino acid sequence: CASSEARDTQYF. Together with reference TRBV2 and TRBJ2-3, the CDR3 gives the full variable domain: EPEVTQTPSHQVTQMGQEVILRCVPISNHLYFYWYRQILGQKVEFLVSFYNNEISEKSEIFDDQFSVERPDGSNFTLKIRSTKLEDSAMYFCASSEARDTQYFGPGTRLTVL.

The rearrangement links TRBV7-3 to TRBJ2-5, with TRBD2 identical over 9 bases. The V gene's germline CDR1 is SGHTA and CDR2 FQGTGA. Losses at the gene ends were 5 bases for V and 2 bases for J; bases not matched to a gene: 6. This CDR3 comprises 15 residues. The CDR3 coding sequence is TGTGCCAGCAGCCTAGCGGGATCGGGACAAGAGACCCAGTACTTC. The encoded protein is CASSLAGSGQETQYF.

This chain joins TRBV19 and TRBJ1-6, with 7 bases that match TRBD1. This CDR3 contains 15 residues. V shed 8 bases, J shed 0 bases, and the junction held 4 bases outside the gene matches. The germline V gene encodes CDR1 LNHDA and CDR2 SQIVND (reference sequence). The CDR3 DNA reads as TGTGCCAGTGAGACAGGGAGCTCCTATAATTCACCCCTCCACTTT. Translated: CASETGSSYNSPLHF.

The chain links TRBV10-2 to TRBJ2-7, with D unclear. V was clipped by 4 bases and J by 4 bases, with 11 bases between them. CDR3 length: 13 amino acids. Germline CDR1 WSHSY, CDR2 SAAADI. CDR3 residues: CASSVEPLYEQYF. CDR3 nucleotide sequence: TGCGCCAGCAGTGTAGAACCCTTGTACGAGCAGTACTTC.

CDR3 sequence (DNA): TGTGCCAGCAGCGTAGGCGGGGGGGCCACAGATACGCAGTATTTT. It specifies CASSVGGGATDTQYF. This chain links TRBV9 with TRBJ2-3; 9 nucleotides agree with TRBD2. With V trimmed by 0 bases and J by 2 bases, 1 base remained unmatched. There are 15 residues in the CDR3. CDR1 is SGDLS, CDR2 YYNGEE, per germline. Complete variable domain (other parts from reference TRBV9 and TRBJ2-3): DSGVTQTPKHLITATGQRVTLRCSPRSGDLSVYWYQQSLDQGLQFLIQYYNGEERAKGNILERFSAQQFPDLHSELNLSSLELGDSALYFCASSVGGGATDTQYFGPGTRLTVL.

The chain uses TRBV3-1 (or the pseudogene TRBV3-2) and TRBJ2-7, with TRBD1 as a possible D gene (5 bases). Germline CDR1 LGHDT, CDR2 YNNKEL (reference sequence). With 1 base removed from V and 2 bases from J, the gap between germline ends came to 9 bases. The CDR3 sequence is 14 residues long. The CDR3 nucleotides read TGTGCCAGCAGCCAAGCATCAGGGACCTACGAGCAGTACTTC. The encoded protein is CASSQASGTYEQYF.

In its sample, this clone was seen a few times. The V gene is TRBV19, the J gene TRBJ2-2, with D unclear. Trimming left V 4 bases short and J 7 bases short, with 7 bases between. Germline-derived CDR1 and CDR2 are LNHDA and SQIVND (reference sequence). The CDR3 has 12 residues. CDR3 bases: TGTGCCAGTAGTACCTTAGTCGGGGAGCTGTTTTTT. Amino acid sequence: CASSTLVGELFF.

This clone was observed a single time. The gene calls are TRBV7-2 and TRBJ2-5; no reliable D call. Germline V gene lookup returns CDR1 SGHTA and CDR2 FQGNSA. This CDR3 has 12 amino acids. The V end was cut by 5 bases, the J end by 5 bases, with 9 bases between. CDR3 protein: CASSHPGETQYF. For the CDR3, the DNA is TGTGCCAGCAGCCACCCTGGCGAGACCCAGTACTTC.

The rearrangement uses TRBV15 and TRBJ2-7; D perhaps matches TRBD2 (6 bases). The CDR3 loop spans 15 amino acids. Trimming took off 5 bases at V and 2 bases at J, with 16 bases between the two ends. The germline V gene has CDR1 LNHNV and CDR2 YYDKDF (reference sequence). CDR3 amino acids: CATSVGGKLTYEQYF. The CDR3 region has the DNA TGTGCCACCAGCGTGGGGGGAAAATTGACCTACGAGCAGTACTTC.

The chain recombines TRBV2 with TRBJ2-2; D uncertain. V lost 6 bases and J lost 6, with 8 bases in between. The CDR3 length is 12 residues. Germline V gene sequence: CDR1 SNHLY, CDR2 FYNNEI. The CDR3 DNA reads TGTGCCAGCAGGGAGATCCCCGGGGAGCTGTTTTTT. It translates to CASREIPGELFF.

The chain links TRBV27 to TRBJ2-3, with a weak D call TRBD2 (5 bases). The germline V gene has CDR1 MNHEY and CDR2 SMNVEV (reference sequence). The CDR3 has 13 residues. V was clipped by 4 bases and J by 7 bases, with 12 bases between them. As DNA, the CDR3 is TGTGCCAGCAGTTCCTTCAGCGGAAATACGCAGTATTTT. Its translation: CASSSFSGNTQYF.

V usage is TRBV6-6 and J usage is TRBJ2-7, with D hard to call. V was cut by 6 bases and J by 3 bases, with 9 bases left in between. CDR1 is MNHNY and CDR2 is SVGAGI in the germline V gene (reference sequence). The CDR3 has 12 amino acids. The chain's CDR3 is CASSPLGYEQYF. The CDR3 nucleotides are TGTGCCAGCAGCCCCCTAGGCTACGAGCAGTACTTC.

The chain couples TRBV7-8 to TRBJ2-2; maybe TRBD2 (6 bases). The CDR3 consists of 17 residues. Trimming left V 7 bases short and J 2 bases short, with 20 bases between. Per the germline V gene, CDR1 is SGHVS and CDR2 is FQNEAQ. The CDR3 spells CASNLRGSSGNTGELFF. CDR3 nucleotides: TGTGCCAGCAACCTTCGGGGTAGTAGCGGAAACACCGGGGAGCTGTTTTTT.

The chain joins TRBV14 to TRBJ2-2; 12 bases agree with TRBD2. There are 23 residues in the CDR3. Germline CDR1 and CDR2: SGHDN and FVKESK. Trimming took 5 bases from V and 6 from J; bases not matched to a gene: 28. CDR3 sequence: CASSTSPLLAGGPPVLHSGELFF. CDR3 nucleotide sequence: TGTGCCAGCAGCACCAGCCCGCTCCTAGCGGGAGGGCCTCCGGTGCTTCACTCCGGGGAGCTGTTTTTT.

The chain carries TRBV18 and TRBJ2-2; 10 bases match TRBD2. CDR1 and CDR2 (germline): KGHSH, LQKENI. J gave up 5 bases and V 5 bases, and 5 bases lay outside the gene matches. The CDR3 spans 15 residues. The CDR3 loop reads CASSTRGLATGELFF. Here the CDR3 DNA reads TGTGCCAGCTCAACGCGGGGACTAGCGACCGGGGAGCTGTTTTTT. The full variable domain, its missing parts supplied by reference TRBV18 and TRBJ2-2, is NAGVMQNPRHLVRRRGQEARLRCSPMKGHSHVYWYRQLPEEGLKFMVYLQKENIIDESGMPKERFSAEFPKEGPSILRIQQVVRGDSAAYFCASSTRGLATGELFFGEGSRLTVL.

In this sample, this clone turned up a few times. The rearrangement uses TRBV11-3 and TRBJ2-1; TRBD1 agrees at 7 bases. The junction had 3 bases not matched to a gene; V was cut back by 5 bases and J by 2 bases. Germline V CDR1 and CDR2: SGHNT, YENEEA. The CDR3 is made up of 14 amino acids. The chain's CDR3 is CASSQGGTYNEQFF. The CDR3 DNA sequence: TGTGCCAGCAGCCAAGGGGGCACCTACAATGAGCAGTTCTTC.